Sequencing of this TCR beta chain was carried out in a study of blood T cell repertoires in COVID-19. Study information: Samples of COVID-19 (acute and convalescent) were obtained from the United States, Italy and Spain. Nucleic acid was either cDNA or gDNA, and it came from T cells, B-cell-depleted T cells, or PBMCs.

V lost 8 bases and J lost 5; bases outside the gene matches: 5. The CDR3 runs to 12 residues. Looked up from germline, CDR1 is MDHEN and CDR2 is SYDVKM. In the authors' methods: Counts of nucleated cells, estimated from reference gene primer amplification, were obtained. The repertoire was sequenced with immunoSEQ multiplex PCR; TCRdb's copy has only in-frame clones and lacks some. V, J and clone size were drawn from that table, and D and trimming were deduced from the DNA. Of 200,000 to 250,000 clones detected, 89% appear once; the ten largest clones hold under 5.5%. Sequenced material: peripheral blood. The chain employs TRBV28 and TRBJ1-1, with TRBD1 identical over 7 bases. The origin of this receptor is a woman aged 35 to 49 with acute or convalescent COVID-19. This chain's CDR3 is CASGRGTTEAFF. CDR3 bases: TGTGCCAGCGGCAGGGGGACAACTGAAGCTTTCTTT.